This T cell receptor beta chain was captured by sequencing in a study of PD-1 blockade in classical Hodgkin lymphoma. Study observations and caveats: Newly diagnosed patients and complete responders had comparable diversity at baseline. What caused the repertoire differences, perhaps disease activity or prior therapy, remains undefined. Exclusion was the outcome for patients who began nivolumab under 1 year after ASCT.

Relapses following autologous stem cell transplantation were seen in all patients, with brentuximab vedotin exposure varying. Best responses fell into complete response, partial response or progressive disease. V was pared by 8 bases and J by 0 bases, with 4 bases between. The CDR3 has 12 residues. In regard to this clone: Its antigen is not identified.

Generated by immunoSEQ multiplex PCR, the TCRdb table keeps only in-frame clones and is missing some. The sample carries 90,000 to 120,000 clones, about 89% recorded once. This clonotype originated in a human donor with classical Hodgkin lymphoma. The chain is built from TRBV6-7 and TRBJ1-4; D remains ambiguous. TRBV6-7 has ORF status, its function being uncertain. Material: peripheral blood mononuclear cells (PBMCs), obtained before the second cycle of nivolumab. CDR3 amino acids: CASEPTNEKLFF. CDR3 in DNA: TGTGCCAGCGAGCCAACTAATGAAAAACTGTTTTTT.